One sample yielded the 26 T cell receptor beta chains listed below, sequenced in a study of cytomegalovirus exposure and HLA in healthy donors. Measured with immunoSEQ multiplex PCR; TCRdb has only the in-frame clones, and not every one. The sample has some 78,000 clones; 90% to 96% are singletons. The sample consisted of PBMCs. These receptor sequences come from a man between 18 and 35 years old in good health and CMV-seropositive.

V and J are TRBV19 and TRBJ1-5; tentative D call: TRBD1 (6 bases). Germline CDR1 reads LNHDA; CDR2 reads SQIVND (reference sequence). V gave up 5 bases and J gave up 2 bases, with 16 bases separating them. The CDR3 has 16 residues. The CDR3 spells CASSRSGGAGNQPQHF. CDR3 sequence (DNA): TGTGCCAGTAGTCGATCGGGGGGCGCTGGCAATCAGCCCCAGCATTTT.

This clone has a single count. The CDR3 DNA reads as TGTGCCAGCAGCCTTAGCGGGAGGGCGTATGAGCAGTACTTC. The encoded protein is CASSLSGRAYEQYF. The genes are TRBV11-3 and TRBJ2-7; TRBD2 matches 11 bases. The V gene's germline CDR1 is SGHNT and CDR2 YENEEA. The CDR3 is 14 residues long. V gave up 5 bases and J gave up 7 bases; unmatched junction bases: 7.

The chain links TRBV6-1 to TRBJ1-6; D uncertain. The CDR3 has 13 amino acids. Germline V CDR1 and CDR2: MNHNS, SASEGT. V was shortened by 7 bases and J by 6 bases, with 10 bases between the two germline ends. In DNA form, the CDR3 reads TGTGCCAGCACAGTTTACGTTAATTCACCCCTCCACTTT. It is translated as CASTVYVNSPLHF.

The chain employs TRBV4-1 and TRBJ2-2; 7 nucleotides match TRBD1. In germline, CDR1 is MGHRA, CDR2 YSYEKL. CDR3 size: 15 residues. V lost 3 bases, J lost 4 bases, and 5 bases stayed unmatched. CDR3 amino acids: CASSQGDRITGELFF. The CDR3 DNA reads TGCGCCAGCAGCCAGGGGGACAGAATCACCGGGGAGCTGTTTTTT.

The rearrangement uses TRBV5-1 and TRBJ2-5; D not resolved. The CDR3 consists of 14 residues. Germline V gene data show CDR1 as SGHRS and CDR2 as YFSETQ. Trimming took 2 bases from V and 1 from J, leaving 9 bases between them. CDR3 protein: CASSFRPGQETQYF. CDR3 in DNA: TGCGCCAGCAGCTTCAGGCCAGGCCAAGAGACCCAGTACTTC.

V and J are TRBV4-1 and TRBJ2-7; TRBD1 matches at 8 bases. The trim removed 1 base at V and 4 bases at J, leaving 6 bases unmatched. The CDR3 sequence is 15 residues long. The germline V gene has CDR1 MGHRA and CDR2 YSYEKL. The CDR3 loop is CASSQGQGNWYEQYF. The CDR3 DNA is TGCGCCAGCAGCCAAGGACAGGGGAATTGGTACGAGCAGTACTTC.

The chain is built from TRBV11-2 and TRBJ2-3; D might be TRBD2 (5 bases). The CDR3 sequence is 14 residues long. The germline gives CDR1 SGHAT, CDR2 FQNNGV. Deletions cut 0 bases from V and 8 bases from J, with 12 bases between. The CDR3 nucleotides are TGTGCCAGCAGCTTAGATTGGGGAGAGAGTACGCAGTATTTT. It specifies CASSLDWGESTQYF.

CDR3 in DNA: TGTGCCAGCAGTGAGGGGGGTCCCAATCAGCCCCAGCATTTT. Amino acid sequence: CASSEGGPNQPQHF. The chain uses TRBV25-1 and TRBJ1-5; D perhaps matches TRBD1 (5 bases). Per germline, CDR1 MGHDK and CDR2 SYGVNS. V was clipped by 3 bases and J by 3 bases, with 9 bases between them. The CDR3 extends over 14 amino acids.

The chain joins TRBV7-9 to TRBJ1-1; D might be TRBD1 (6 bases). The CDR3 is 15 amino acids. Germline CDR1 is SEHNR and CDR2 is FQNEAQ (reference sequence). Trimming shortened V by 2 bases and J by 1 base, and 11 bases separated the two germline ends. The CDR3 sequence is CASSLIGQWNTEAFF. The CDR3 coding sequence is TGTGCCAGCAGCTTAATTGGACAGTGGAACACTGAAGCTTTCTTT.

Note on this clone: A junction end diverges from the germline sequence, so it may reflect a read error. This chain uses TRBV5-6 with TRBJ2-7; 8 bases line up with TRBD2. This CDR3 has 12 residues. Germline lookup yields CDR1 SGHDT and CDR2 YYEEEE. The CDR3 region has the DNA TGTGCCAGCAGCTCACCGGGACTAGGTCTAAATTTT. Encoded protein: CASSSPGLGLNF.

This chain links TRBV6-5 with TRBJ2-7; possibly TRBD1 for D (6 bases). V lost 6 bases and J 3 bases, leaving 12 bases between the germline ends. The CDR3 is 13 residues long. Per the germline V gene, CDR1 is MNHEY and CDR2 is SVGAGI. The CDR3 nucleotides read TGTGCCAGCAGAAGACAGGCCCTCTACGAGCAGTACTTC. Translated, it gives CASRRQALYEQYF.

The CDR3 loop is CASSRGGGNTGELFF. The DNA of the CDR3 is TGTGCCAGCAGTCGGGGTGGCGGGAACACCGGGGAGCTGTTTTTT. This chain links TRBV27 with TRBJ2-2; the D gene is possibly TRBD2 (5 bases). The CDR3 is made up of 15 amino acids. CDR1 and CDR2 (germline): MNHEY, SMNVEV (reference sequence). Deletions cut 5 bases from V and 1 base from J, with 11 bases between.

This chain links TRBV18 with TRBJ2-5, with D maybe TRBD2 (6 bases). Germline V gene lookup returns CDR1 KGHSH and CDR2 LQKENI. CDR3 length: 15 residues. V was shortened by 0 bases and J by 3 bases, with 11 bases between the two germline ends. The CDR3 DNA reads as TGTGCCAGCTCACCACCCTCGGTAGCGGAAGAGACCCAGTACTTC. Protein sequence: CASSPPSVAEETQYF.

V usage is TRBV29-1 and J usage is TRBJ1-1; 11 positions match TRBD1. The CDR3 consists of 13 residues. J gave up 6 bases and V 7 bases, and 7 bases lay outside the gene matches. The germline CDR1 and CDR2 sequences are SQVTM and ANQGSEA. The chain's CDR3 is CSGGQGASAEAFF. As DNA, the CDR3 is TGCAGCGGAGGACAGGGGGCTTCGGCTGAAGCTTTCTTT.

This chain joins TRBV5-1 and TRBJ2-7, with TRBD1 matching 11 bases. The ends lost 4 bases at V and 0 bases at J; junction bases unmatched: 3. The CDR3 loop spans 15 amino acids. The germline CDR1 and CDR2 sequences are SGHRS and YFSETQ. CDR3 sequence reads: CASSRTGGFSYEQYF. DNA of the CDR3: TGCGCCAGCAGCCGGACAGGGGGCTTCTCCTACGAGCAGTACTTC.

This chain uses TRBV18 with TRBJ1-1, with D maybe TRBD1 (6 bases). The CDR3 is 13 amino acids. The germline CDR1 and CDR2 sequences are KGHSH and LQKENI. Trimming stripped 3 bases from V and 3 bases from J, with 8 bases between. CDR3 amino acids: CASSPNRDTEAFF. In DNA form, the CDR3 reads TGTGCCAGCTCACCGAACAGGGACACTGAAGCTTTCTTT.

The chain recombines TRBV4-2 with TRBJ2-3, with 12 bases that match TRBD2. The CDR3 extends over 17 amino acids. Germline CDR1 reads LGHNA; CDR2 reads YNFKEQ. J gave up 0 bases and V 4 bases, and 5 bases lay outside the gene matches. CDR3 loop: CASSRLAGESSTDTQYF. In nucleotides, the CDR3 is TGTGCCAGCAGCCGACTAGCGGGAGAGTCTAGCACAGATACGCAGTATTTT.

V and J are TRBV5-4 and TRBJ1-1; 7 positions match TRBD1. From germline, CDR1 is SGHNT and CDR2 YYREEE (reference sequence). V shed 4 bases and J 1 base; nucleotides not matched to a gene: 7. The CDR3 loop spans 15 amino acids. CDR3 sequence: CASSQPQGGNTEAFF. CDR3 DNA sequence: TGTGCCAGCAGCCAACCCCAGGGGGGGAACACTGAAGCTTTCTTT.

This clone was found a few times. The CDR3 DNA follows: TGTGCCAGCAGTGAAGCGGCGGGGGAACAAGAGACCCAGTACTTC. Encoded protein: CASSEAAGEQETQYF. V usage is TRBV6-1 and J usage is TRBJ2-5; TRBD2 agrees at 7 bases. After removal of 0 bases from V and 2 bases from J, the junction contained 3 bases not matched to a gene. This CDR3 has 15 residues. The V gene's germline CDR1 is MNHNS and CDR2 SASEGT.

This chain connects TRBV28 to TRBJ2-1; TRBD2 aligns across 14 bases. V lost 2 bases and J lost 8; bases outside the gene matches: 8. CDR3 length equals 17 residues. CDR1 MDHEN and CDR2 SYDVKM come from the germline V gene. In nucleotides, the CDR3 is TGTGCCAGCAGTTTAAGTATTGGGACTAGCGGGAGCGATGAGCAGTTCTTC. Its protein product is CASSLSIGTSGSDEQFF. Looking up the rest from reference TRBV28 and TRBJ2-1 gives the full variable domain: DVKVTQSSRYLVKRTGEKVFLECVQDMDHENMFWYRQDPGLGLRLIYFSYDVKMKEKGDIPEGYSVSREKKERFSLILESASTNQTSMYLCASSLSIGTSGSDEQFFGPGTRLTVL.

V gene TRBV11-3 combines with J gene TRBJ2-1; D is undetermined. Looked up from germline, CDR1 is SGHNT and CDR2 is YENEEA. Trimming removed 5 bases from V and 4 bases from J, with 9 bases in between. The CDR3 is 13 amino acids. DNA of the CDR3: TGTGCCAGCAGCCCGACTGGTTACAATGAGCAGTTCTTC. This translates into CASSPTGYNEQFF.

V usage is TRBV25-1 and J usage is TRBJ2-3; 7 nucleotides align to TRBD1. After removal of 1 base from V and 3 bases from J, the junction contained 7 bases not matched to a gene. Per the germline V gene, CDR1 is MGHDK and CDR2 is SYGVNS. This CDR3 comprises 16 residues. This chain's CDR3 is CASSELQGMGTDTQYF. CDR3 coding DNA: TGTGCCAGCAGTGAATTACAGGGGATGGGAACAGATACGCAGTATTTT.

The V call is TRBV6-5, the J call TRBJ2-3; TRBD1 is a possible D gene (6 bases). With 8 bases removed from V and 0 bases from J, the gap between germline ends came to 9 bases. Germline V gene data show CDR1 as MNHEY and CDR2 as SVGAGI. This CDR3 is built from 13 residues. The CDR3 DNA sequence: TGTGCCAGCTTGGGGGCTAGCACAGATACGCAGTATTTT. It codes for CASLGASTDTQYF.

The chain uses TRBV29-1 and TRBJ2-3; D perhaps matches TRBD2 (5 bases). Germline values: CDR1 SQVTM, CDR2 ANQGSEA. The length of the CDR3 is 13 residues. The germline V and J ends were trimmed by 4 bases and 2 bases, with 10 bases remaining between them. The CDR3 DNA reads TGCAGCGTTGCTGGGAGACTCACAGATACGCAGTATTTT. Residues: CSVAGRLTDTQYF.

V gene TRBV5-1 combines with J gene TRBJ2-7, with 9 bases aligning to TRBD2. The CDR3 runs to 18 residues. V lost 2 bases, J lost 0 bases, and 12 bases stayed unmatched. CDR1 SGHRS and CDR2 YFSETQ come from the germline V gene. For the CDR3, the DNA is TGCGCCAGCAGCTTACCTAGCGGGACACGGAATCCCTCCTACGAGCAGTACTTC. As protein: CASSLPSGTRNPSYEQYF.

This chain connects TRBV7-9 to TRBJ2-5; D is ambiguous. The CDR3 is 16 amino acids. Germline lookup yields CDR1 SEHNR and CDR2 FQNEAQ (reference sequence). Trimming took 2 bases from V and 2 from J, leaving 15 bases between them. CDR3 in amino acids: CASSLKFMLLQETQYF. Written as DNA, the CDR3 is TGTGCCAGCAGCTTAAAGTTCATGCTATTACAAGAGACCCAGTACTTC.